Detailed here is one TCR beta chain. In the authors' workflow: It was from reference gene primer amplification that nucleated cell counts were estimated. The repertoire was sequenced with immunoSEQ multiplex PCR; TCRdb's copy has only in-frame clones and lacks some. Clone size and the V and J calls come from that table; the DNA yielded D and trimming. The sample consists of 150,000 to 200,000 clones, around four fifths of them appearing once. This entry comes from a study of blood T cell repertoires in COVID-19. Study-wide context: Whether acute or convalescent, the COVID-19 samples came from the United States, Italy and Spain. From T cells, B-cell-depleted T cells, or PBMCs came the material, which was cDNA or gDNA.

This CDR3 is 17 amino acids long. Germline V gene sequence: CDR1 SGHAT, CDR2 FQNNGV. V lost 1 base, J lost 0 bases, and 14 bases lay in between. This receptor was identified in an elderly woman with acute or convalescent COVID-19. The chain employs TRBV11-2 and TRBJ2-3; D possibly corresponds to TRBD1 (7 bases). The sample was peripheral blood. This CDR3 reads CASSLVRGLASTDTQYF. As DNA, the CDR3 is TGTGCCAGCAGCTTAGTAAGGGGGCTAGCGAGCACAGATACGCAGTATTTT.